Following are 7 T cell receptor beta chains from one sample sequenced in a study of blood T cells in healthy people across ages. A second roughly 7 to 12 cycle PCR used barcoded and J-beta primers. From the 5' RACE reads, TCRdb called clonotypes with MiXCR, one entry per CDR3 protein. The top ten clones hold 23% of a sample with approximately 2,000,000 distinct CDR3 sequences, around 40% of them seen once. The sample was blood. Source of these receptors: a human donor in good health.

This clonotype was seen just once. The V gene is TRBV6-6, the J gene TRBJ2-5, with D possibly TRBD2 on 6 matching bases. With the DNA end fitting TRBJ2-7 better, the J assignment may be wrong. Per the germline V gene, CDR1 is MNHNY and CDR2 is SVGAGI (reference sequence). The CDR3 covers 16 residues. CDR3 sequence reads: CASSGRQNVRGNEQYF. The CDR3 nucleotides are TGTGCCAGCAGTGGGCGACAGAACGTTCGGGGGAACGAGCAGTACTTC.

The chain is built from TRBV25-1 and TRBJ1-2, with no clear D. CDR3 length: 13 residues. Germline-derived CDR1 and CDR2 are MGHDK and SYGVNS. V was clipped by 3 bases and J by 8 bases, with 13 bases between them. The CDR3, as DNA: TGTGCCAGCAGTGATGAGGTCCTGGTAGGCTACACCTTC. It codes for CASSDEVLVGYTF.

At least ten counts were recorded for this clonotype. The V gene is TRBV29-1, the J gene TRBJ2-1; D ambiguous. Germline V lookup: CDR1 SQVTM, CDR2 ANQGSEA. This CDR3 is 15 amino acids long. The V end lost 6 bases, the J end lost 5 bases, and 20 bases lay between the germline ends. This CDR3 is CSVIGWWRNNNEQFF. The CDR3 DNA reads as TGCAGCGTAATCGGGTGGTGGCGGAACAACAATGAGCAGTTCTTC.

Points on this clonotype: Germline is not matched at one junction end, which may reflect a read error. CDR3 DNA: TGTGCCAGCAGTCCTGGACAGGCCTCCGGCTATGACTACACCTTC. Translated, it gives CASSPGQASGYDYTF. The V call is TRBV12-3 or TRBV12-4, the J call TRBJ1-2, with TRBD1 matching 7 bases. The CDR3 totals 15 residues.

The V and J genes are TRBV9 and TRBJ2-3; 11 bases are a match to TRBD1. V lost 3 bases to trimming and J lost 4 bases; unmatched junction nucleotides: 7. The CDR3 extends over 16 amino acids. Germline CDR1 reads SGDLS; CDR2 reads YYNGEE. The DNA for the CDR3 is TGTGCCAGCAGCGCCCTGGACAGGGGGCTTGCAGATACGCAGTATTTT. It is translated as CASSALDRGLADTQYF.

This clonotype was seen more than once but under ten times. V and J are TRBV20-1 and TRBJ1-4; TRBD1 matches 9 bases. The CDR3 has 15 amino acids. From germline, CDR1 is DFQATT and CDR2 SNEGSKA (reference sequence). V dropped 4 bases and J dropped 11; count of bases not matched to a gene: 14. CDR3 in amino acids: CSATGTGLSGGKLFF. In nucleotides, the CDR3 is TGCAGTGCTACCGGGACAGGGTTGTCGGGAGGGAAACTGTTTTTT.

This clonotype was found once. The chain uses TRBV12-3 or TRBV12-4 and TRBJ2-2; tentative D call: TRBD1 (5 bases). The V gene lost 3 bases and the J gene lost 8 bases, with 13 bases spanning the gap. The CDR3 consists of 14 residues. CDR3 nucleotide sequence: TGTGCCAGCAGTTTTAGTCTCAAGGGGGGGGAGCTGTTTTTT. It specifies CASSFSLKGGELFF.